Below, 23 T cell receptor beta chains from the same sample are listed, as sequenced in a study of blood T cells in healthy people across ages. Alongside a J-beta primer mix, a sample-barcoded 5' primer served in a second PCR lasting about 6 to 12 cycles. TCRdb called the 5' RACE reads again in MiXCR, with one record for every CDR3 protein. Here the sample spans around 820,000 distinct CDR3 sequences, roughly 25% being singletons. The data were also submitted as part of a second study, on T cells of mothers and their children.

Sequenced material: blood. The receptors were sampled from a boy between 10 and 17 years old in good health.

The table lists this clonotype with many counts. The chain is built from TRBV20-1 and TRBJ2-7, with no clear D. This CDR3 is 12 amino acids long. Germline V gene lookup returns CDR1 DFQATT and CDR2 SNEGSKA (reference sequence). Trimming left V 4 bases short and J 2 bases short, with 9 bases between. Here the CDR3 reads CSAIHTTYEQYF. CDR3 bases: TGCAGTGCTATCCACACAACCTACGAGCAGTACTTC.

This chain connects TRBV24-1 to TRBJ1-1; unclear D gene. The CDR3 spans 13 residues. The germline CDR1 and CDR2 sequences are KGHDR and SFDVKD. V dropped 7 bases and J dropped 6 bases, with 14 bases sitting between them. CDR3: CATRGSGSAEAFF. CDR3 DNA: TGTGCCACCAGGGGATCGGGAAGCGCTGAAGCTTTCTTT.

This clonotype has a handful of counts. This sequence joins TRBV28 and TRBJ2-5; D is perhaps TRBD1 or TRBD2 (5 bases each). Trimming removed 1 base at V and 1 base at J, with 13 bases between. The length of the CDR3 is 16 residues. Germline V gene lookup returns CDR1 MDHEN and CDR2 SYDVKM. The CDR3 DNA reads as TGTGCCAGCAGTTTATTCGGCGTCGGGGCCCAAGAGACCCAGTACTTC. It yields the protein CASSLFGVGAQETQYF.

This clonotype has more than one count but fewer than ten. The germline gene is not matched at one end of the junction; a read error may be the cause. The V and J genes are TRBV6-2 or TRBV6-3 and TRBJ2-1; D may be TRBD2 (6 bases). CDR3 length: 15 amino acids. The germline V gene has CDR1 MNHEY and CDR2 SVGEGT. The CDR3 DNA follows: TGTGCCAGCAGTGCCCGACTAGGGGTCTACAATAAGCAGTTCTTC. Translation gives CASSARLGVYNKQFF.

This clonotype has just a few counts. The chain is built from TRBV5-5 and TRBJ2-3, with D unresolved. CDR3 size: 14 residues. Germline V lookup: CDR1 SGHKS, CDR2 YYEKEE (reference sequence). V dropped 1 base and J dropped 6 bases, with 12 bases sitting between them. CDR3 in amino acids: CASSLSDVRDTQYF. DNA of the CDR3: TGTGCCAGCAGCTTGTCCGACGTCCGGGATACGCAGTATTTT. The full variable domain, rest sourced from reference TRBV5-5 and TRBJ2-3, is DAGVTQSPTHLIKTRGQQVTLRCSPISGHKSVSWYQQVLGQGPQFIFQYYEKEERGRGNFPDRFSARQFPNYSSELNVNALLLGDSALYLCASSLSDVRDTQYFGPGTRLTVL.

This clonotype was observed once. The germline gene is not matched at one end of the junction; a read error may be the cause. The CDR3 region has the DNA TGTGCCAGCAGCGTAGATCAGGTTACTAGCGGGGGACTGTACTTC. Its translation is CASSVDQVTSGGLYF. The J gene is TRBJ2-1, the V gene TRBV9, with TRBD2 identical over 11 bases. Germline V gene data show CDR1 as SGDLS and CDR2 as YYNGEE. The CDR3 sequence is 15 residues long.

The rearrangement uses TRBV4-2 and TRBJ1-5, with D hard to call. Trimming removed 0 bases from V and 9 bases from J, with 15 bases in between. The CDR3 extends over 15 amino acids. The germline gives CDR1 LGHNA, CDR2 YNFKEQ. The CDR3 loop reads CASSQEKGSAMPQHF. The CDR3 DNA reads TGTGCCAGCAGCCAAGAGAAGGGCAGCGCGATGCCCCAGCATTTT.

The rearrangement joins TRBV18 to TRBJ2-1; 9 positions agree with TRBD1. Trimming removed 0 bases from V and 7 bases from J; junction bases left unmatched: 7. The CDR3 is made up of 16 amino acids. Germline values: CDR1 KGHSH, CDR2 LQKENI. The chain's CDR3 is CASSPPAQGARNEQFF. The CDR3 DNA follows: TGTGCCAGCTCACCACCCGCACAGGGGGCAAGGAATGAGCAGTTCTTC.

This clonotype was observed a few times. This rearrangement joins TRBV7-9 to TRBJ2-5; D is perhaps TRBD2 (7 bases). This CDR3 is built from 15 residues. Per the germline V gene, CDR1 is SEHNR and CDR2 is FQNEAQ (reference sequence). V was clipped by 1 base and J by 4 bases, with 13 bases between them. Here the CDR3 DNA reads TGTGCCAGCAGCTTAGGAGGGGGGGACCGAGAGACCCAGTACTTC. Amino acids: CASSLGGGDRETQYF.

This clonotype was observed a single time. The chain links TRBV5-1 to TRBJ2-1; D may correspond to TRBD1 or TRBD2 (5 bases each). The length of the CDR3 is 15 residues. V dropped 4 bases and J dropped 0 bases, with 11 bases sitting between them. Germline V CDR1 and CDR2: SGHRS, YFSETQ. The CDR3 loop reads CASSDRDGSYNEQFF. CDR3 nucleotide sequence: TGCGCCAGCAGCGACCGGGACGGCTCCTACAATGAGCAGTTCTTC.

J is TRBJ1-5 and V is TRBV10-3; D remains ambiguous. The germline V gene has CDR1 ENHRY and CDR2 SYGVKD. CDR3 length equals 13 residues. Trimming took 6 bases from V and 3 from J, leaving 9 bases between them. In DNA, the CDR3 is TGTGCCATCAGACCAGACCCCAATCAGCCCCAGCATTTT. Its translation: CAIRPDPNQPQHF.

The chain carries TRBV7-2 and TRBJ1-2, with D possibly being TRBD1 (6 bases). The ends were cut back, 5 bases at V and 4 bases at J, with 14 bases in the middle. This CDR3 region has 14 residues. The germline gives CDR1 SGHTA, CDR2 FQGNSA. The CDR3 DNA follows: TGTGCCAGCAGCCCGACAGGCTCCGTCTATGGCTACACCTTC. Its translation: CASSPTGSVYGYTF.

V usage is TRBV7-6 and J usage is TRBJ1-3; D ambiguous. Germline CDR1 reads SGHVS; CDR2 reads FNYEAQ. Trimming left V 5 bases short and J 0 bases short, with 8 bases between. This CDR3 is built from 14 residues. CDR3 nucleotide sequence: TGTGCCAGCAGCCAGAGTCCCTCTGGAAACACCATATATTTT. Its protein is CASSQSPSGNTIYF.

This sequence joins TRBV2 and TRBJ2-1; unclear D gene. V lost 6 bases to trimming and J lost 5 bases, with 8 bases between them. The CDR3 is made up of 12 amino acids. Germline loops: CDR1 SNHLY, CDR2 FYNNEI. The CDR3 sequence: CASRNDNNEQFF. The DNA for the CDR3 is TGTGCCAGCAGGAACGACAACAATGAGCAGTTCTTC.

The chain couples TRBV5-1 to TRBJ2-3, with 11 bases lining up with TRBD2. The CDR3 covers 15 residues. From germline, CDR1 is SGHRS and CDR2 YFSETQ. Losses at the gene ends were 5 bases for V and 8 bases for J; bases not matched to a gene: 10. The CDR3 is CASRGLSGGASTQYF. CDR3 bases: TGCGCCAGCAGAGGACTTAGCGGGGGGGCAAGTACGCAGTATTTT.

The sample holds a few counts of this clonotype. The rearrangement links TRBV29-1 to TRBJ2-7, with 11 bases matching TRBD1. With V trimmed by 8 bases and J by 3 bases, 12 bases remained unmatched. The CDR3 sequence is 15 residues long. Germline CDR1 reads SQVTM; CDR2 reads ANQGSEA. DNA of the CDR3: TGCAGCATATTGGCCCCCGGGACAGGGGGCTACGAGCAGTACTTC. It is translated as CSILAPGTGGYEQYF.

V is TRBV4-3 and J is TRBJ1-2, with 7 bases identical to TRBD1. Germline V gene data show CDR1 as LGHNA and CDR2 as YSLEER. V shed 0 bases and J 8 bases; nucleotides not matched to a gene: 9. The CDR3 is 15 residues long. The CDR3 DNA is TGCGCCAGCAGCCAAGATAATGCCCGGACAGGAGGCTACACCTTC. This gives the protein CASSQDNARTGGYTF.

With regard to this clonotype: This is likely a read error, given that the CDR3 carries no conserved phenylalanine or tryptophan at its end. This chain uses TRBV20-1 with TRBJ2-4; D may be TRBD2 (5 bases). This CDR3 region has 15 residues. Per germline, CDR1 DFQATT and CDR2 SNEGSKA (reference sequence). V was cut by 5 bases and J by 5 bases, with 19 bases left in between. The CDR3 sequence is CSAPDGGSAQNIQYL. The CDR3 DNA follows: TGCAGTGCTCCCGATGGCGGGTCAGCTCAAAACATTCAGTACCTC.

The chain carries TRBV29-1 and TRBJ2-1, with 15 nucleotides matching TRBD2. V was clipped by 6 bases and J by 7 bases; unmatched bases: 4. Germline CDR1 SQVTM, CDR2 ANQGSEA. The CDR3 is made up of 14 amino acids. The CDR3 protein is CSVGTSGRRNEQFF. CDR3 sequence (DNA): TGCAGCGTCGGGACTAGCGGGAGGAGGAATGAGCAGTTCTTC.

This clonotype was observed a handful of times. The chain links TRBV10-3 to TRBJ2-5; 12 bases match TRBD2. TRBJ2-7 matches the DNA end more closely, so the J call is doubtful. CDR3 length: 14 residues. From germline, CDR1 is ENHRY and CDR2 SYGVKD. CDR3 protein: CATRTSGNSYEQYF. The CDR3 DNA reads TGTGCCACCCGGACTAGCGGGAACTCCTACGAGCAGTACTTC.

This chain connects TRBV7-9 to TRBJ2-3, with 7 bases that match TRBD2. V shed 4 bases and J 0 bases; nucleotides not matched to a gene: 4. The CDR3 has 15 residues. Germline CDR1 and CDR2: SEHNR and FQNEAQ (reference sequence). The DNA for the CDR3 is TGTGCCAGCAGCTCCGCGGGAGTCAGCACAGATACGCAGTATTTT. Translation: CASSSAGVSTDTQYF.

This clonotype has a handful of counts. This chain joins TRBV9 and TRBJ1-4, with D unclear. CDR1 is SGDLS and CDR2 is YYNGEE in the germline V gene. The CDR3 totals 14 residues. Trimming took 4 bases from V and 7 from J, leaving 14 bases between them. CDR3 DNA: TGTGCCAGCAGCTCCATCGGCGGGAGTGAAAAACTGTTTTTT. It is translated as CASSSIGGSEKLFF.

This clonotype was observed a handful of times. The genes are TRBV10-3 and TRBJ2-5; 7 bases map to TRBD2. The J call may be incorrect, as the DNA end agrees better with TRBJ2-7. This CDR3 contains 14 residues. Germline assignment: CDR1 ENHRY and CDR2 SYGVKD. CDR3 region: CAISELWGGHEQYF. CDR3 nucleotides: TGTGCCATCAGTGAATTATGGGGGGGACACGAGCAGTACTTC.